This T cell receptor beta chain was identified in a study of response to subunit inactivated influenza vaccine. Germline lookup yields CDR1 MGHRA and CDR2 YSYEKL. Deletions cut 4 bases from V and 4 bases from J, with 20 bases between. This CDR3 has 16 amino acids. TCRdb called the RT-PCR reads again in MiXCR, with one record for every CDR3 protein. This table holds approximately 480,000 distinct CDR3 sequences, 9.5% to 13% found once. Study results and limitations: The authors offered the suggestion that each seasonal influenza vaccination recruits few new T cells.

Details on this clonotype: The antigen remains undetermined.

The sequence derives from a man over 45 who received an inactivated influenza vaccine. The sequenced sample was PBMCs from blood, obtained about 40 days after vaccination. The genes are TRBV4-1 and TRBJ2-7; the D gene is possibly TRBD2 (6 bases). This CDR3 is CASSLRVGGGLYEQYF. Written as DNA, the CDR3 is TGCGCCAGCAGCCTCAGGGTGGGTGGTGGACTATACGAGCAGTACTTC.